One sample yielded the 10 T cell receptor beta chains listed below, sequenced in a study of identifying expanded T cells in peripheral blood. Some clones are missing from TCRdb's copy, which holds only in-frame ones; the method was immunoSEQ multiplex PCR. The data hold 75,000 to 95,000 clones, with roughly 84% observed a single time. The sequenced sample was blood. Receptor source: a person aged 18 to 75 in good health.

The chain has TRBV5-1 and TRBJ1-1, with 8 bases lining up with TRBD1. The CDR3 spans 14 residues. CDR1 is SGHRS, CDR2 YFSETQ, per germline. V was clipped by 4 bases and J by 1 base; unmatched bases: 3. As DNA, the CDR3 is TGCGCCAGCAGCCCGGGACAGGAGAACACTGAAGCTTTCTTT. It translates to CASSPGQENTEAFF.

The genes are TRBV30 and TRBJ1-5, with TRBD1 as a possible D gene (6 bases). The germline V and J ends were trimmed by 1 base and 4 bases, with 11 bases remaining between them. This CDR3 region has 14 residues. Germline CDR1 is GTSNPN and CDR2 is SVGIG (reference sequence). The CDR3 nucleotides read TGTGCCTGGAGTGGGTGGCAGGGGAATCAGCCCCAGCATTTT. This sequence encodes CAWSGWQGNQPQHF.

The genes are TRBV5-6 and TRBJ2-2, with 7 bases lining up with TRBD1. Germline V CDR1 and CDR2: SGHDT, YYEEEE. This CDR3 is built from 16 residues. The ends lost 1 base at V and 4 bases at J; junction bases unmatched: 7. CDR3 in amino acids: CASSLRDSMSTGELFF. DNA of the CDR3: TGTGCCAGCAGCTTGCGGGACAGCATGAGCACCGGGGAGCTGTTTTTT.

The V call is TRBV19, the J call TRBJ2-5; 9 positions agree with TRBD1. CDR3 size: 13 residues. The J segment lost 7 bases and the V segment lost 6 bases, leaving 6 bases of the junction unmatched. Germline V gene lookup returns CDR1 LNHDA and CDR2 SQIVND (reference sequence). The CDR3 loop is CASRDRGAGTQYF. The CDR3 region has the DNA TGTGCCAGTAGGGACAGGGGTGCGGGGACCCAGTACTTC.

The chain combines TRBV18 with TRBJ2-1, with D perhaps being TRBD1 or TRBD2 (6 bases each). Trimming shortened V by 0 bases and J by 3 bases, and 12 bases separated the two germline ends. Germline V CDR1 and CDR2: KGHSH, LQKENI. This CDR3 spans 16 amino acids. The CDR3 region is CASSPPGGGGYNEQFF. CDR3 sequence (DNA): TGTGCCAGCTCACCACCAGGAGGGGGAGGCTACAATGAGCAGTTCTTC.

The V call is TRBV4-3, the J call TRBJ2-3, with TRBD1 as a possible D gene (5 bases). The CDR3 has 14 amino acids. CDR1 and CDR2 (germline): LGHNA, YSLEER. V lost 0 bases to trimming and J lost 2 bases, with 6 bases between them. CDR3 coding DNA: TGCGCCAGCAGCCAAGACAGGGCCACAGATACGCAGTATTTT. Its protein is CASSQDRATDTQYF.

V and J are TRBV2 and TRBJ2-1; tentative D call: TRBD1 (6 bases). With 5 bases removed from V and 7 bases from J, the gap between germline ends came to 12 bases. This CDR3 is 13 amino acids long. Germline V CDR1 and CDR2: SNHLY, FYNNEI. CDR3 bases: TGTGCCAGCAGTTCGACAGGTTTTAATGAGCAGTTCTTC. Its translation is CASSSTGFNEQFF.

A single count supports this clone. J is TRBJ1-1 and V is TRBV11-2; D is possibly TRBD1 (5 bases). V was pared by 4 bases and J by 1 base, with 16 bases between. Germline V gene lookup returns CDR1 SGHAT and CDR2 FQNNGV. This CDR3 is built from 16 residues. The CDR3 DNA is TGTGCCAGCAGCTCAGTAGGTTTCGGGGGGAACACTGAAGCTTTCTTT. It yields the protein CASSSVGFGGNTEAFF.

The chain joins TRBV30 to TRBJ2-3; TRBD1 matches 9 bases. CDR3 length equals 14 residues. The junction had 8 bases not matched to a gene; V was cut back by 4 bases and J by 6 bases. The germline V gene encodes CDR1 GTSNPN and CDR2 SVGIG (reference sequence). The CDR3 reads CAWNRDRVSDTQYF. The CDR3 DNA follows: TGTGCCTGGAATCGGGACAGGGTATCTGATACGCAGTATTTT.

This clone has just a few counts. This chain connects TRBV5-1 to TRBJ1-2; 10 nucleotides align to TRBD1. The CDR3 loop spans 14 amino acids. V was pared by 0 bases and J by 7 bases, with 3 bases of the junction left unmatched. Germline CDR1 and CDR2: SGHRS and YFSETQ. CDR3 bases: TGCGCCAGCAGCTTGGGACAGGGGGCTTCTGGCTACACCTTC. It is translated as CASSLGQGASGYTF.